This entry describes one TCR beta chain. Its antigen is as yet unknown. The DNA ends 3 residues before the CDR3 does, and the rest of the CDR3 is filled in from the germline J gene. Libraries were prepared by immunoSEQ multiplex PCR; TCRdb keeps only in-frame clonotypes and omits some of them. Its table lists about 27,000 clones. This sample stems from a study of T cells in women clearing cervical HPV infection. Study results and caveats: CIN3+ cases had significantly higher TCR richness than controls; evenness did not differ.

Trimming removed 3 bases from V and 2 bases from J, with 4 bases in between. CDR3 length equals 12 residues. The V gene's germline CDR1 is WSHSY and CDR2 SAAADI. The receptor was isolated from a woman between 18 and 75 years old with a cervical HPV16 infection that either progressed to CIN3+ or cleared (not recorded which). The V gene is TRBV10-2, the J gene TRBJ1-1; D gene uncertain. The specimen sequenced was blood buffy coat. The chain's CDR3 is CASSDLNTEAFF. Incomplete CDR3 DNA: TGCGCCAGCAGTGACCTCAACACTGAA.